These T cell receptor beta chains were read from a single sample in a study of blood T cell repertoires in COVID-19. Generated by immunoSEQ multiplex PCR, the TCRdb table keeps only in-frame clones and is missing some. This table has a few hundred thousand clones, 70% to 90% appearing once. Sequenced sample: peripheral blood. These receptors all stem from a man aged 35 to 55 with acute or convalescent COVID-19. Both conserved end residues are part of each CDR3. The D gene is left open where the match is weak.

length,V,D,CDR3
13,TRBV28,-,CASRLQGKETQYF
12,TRBV28,-,CASSFSRDKQFF
13,TRBV6-4,TRBD1,CATQTGKENEQYF
14,TRBV5-1,TRBD1,CASSLGQAMGGYTF
18,TRBV21-1,-,CASSKRQGQLTLSYEQYF
14,TRBV28,-,CASRAGGLNQPQHF
16,TRBV7-6,-,CASSLDFSGAGNEQFF
15,TRBV3-1/TRBV3-2,-,CASSHGGQPNEKLFF
15,TRBV27,TRBD1,CASIGSGTGGTEAFF
15,TRBV5-4,TRBD1,CASSLPGQGADGYTF
18,TRBV28,-,CASSSRRLGLILVHEQYF
15,TRBV5-1,TRBD1,CASSWGTGATYEQYF
16,TRBV25-1,-,CASSEWRGSREETQYF
14,TRBV5-1,-,CASSLGSRGGRQFF
13,TRBV4-1,-,CASSQALGLEQFF
14,TRBV28,TRBD1,CASSTGDRDEKLFF
14,TRBV6-5,-,CASTRGGGTDTQYF
15,TRBV7-9,-,CASSLLGVPNEKLFF
15,TRBV7-2,-,CASSRVQGVNYGYTF
13,TRBV7-9,-,CASSLKGPREQYF
14,TRBV29-1,-,CSVVMGGPARAQHF
16,TRBV9,TRBD1,CASSVNPGQGSDTQYF
12,TRBV29-1,-,CSVEKEVGELFF
13,TRBV3-1/TRBV3-2,-,CASSQSLSGELFF
17,TRBV7-9,-,CASSLAGSGTGNSPLHF
14,TRBV3-1/TRBV3-2,-,CASSQVSSNYGYTF
14,TRBV19,-,CATGMDYSNQPQHF
16,TRBV29-1,TRBD2,CSVEGATSGSSNEQFF
18,TRBV21-1,-,CASSKVGGQGASSEKLFF
14,TRBV3-1/TRBV3-2,-,CASSQAATNEKLFF
15,TRBV18,-,CASRLFVGETGELFF
14,TRBV9,-,CASSLSPEGGTQFF
15,TRBV7-3,TRBD2,CASSRSGGGSYEQYF
14,TRBV19,-,CASSGEGARDIQYF
15,TRBV10-3,TRBD1,CAISEPGQGISTIYF
14,TRBV27,-,CASSFGAGAYEQYF
15,TRBV10-1,TRBD2,CASSGGLAGVYEQYF
14,TRBV19,-,CASQPGHLTGELFF
13,TRBV11-2,TRBD1,CASSPDRARGYTF
15,TRBV18,TRBD1,CASSPPQGERDTQYF
14,TRBV5-1,-,CASSSGSASYEQYF